This TCR beta chain is from a study of CXCR3-negative and CXCR3-positive naive CD8 T cells. The study's findings and limits: Cryopreserved cells partially lost CXCR3 expression, and fresh PBMCs were used in most assays. Both naive subsets showed comparably high diversity, and memory CD8+ cells showed much lower diversity. TCR strength was inferred from TRB CDR3 properties, while surface CD5 was comparable between naive subsets.

Those CD8+ T cells considered naive were CD45RO-CCR7+CD27+CD95-. The authors prepared UMI-labeled TRB cDNA libraries by 5' RACE. With the 5' RACE reads reprocessed, TCRdb shows one record per CDR3 protein and no DNA. The table lists fewer than 55,000 distinct CDR3 sequences. Worth noting for this clonotype: The antigen remains unidentified.

This receptor was identified in a human donor in good health. Some clones in this sample may be carry-over from other donors' samples. Material for sequencing was naive CXCR3- CD8+ T cells from blood. The subset was: CD45RO-CCR7+CD27+CD95- naive CD8+ T cells lacking CXCR3 (TNR3-).

CDR3 sequence: CSAHLRGTEEQYF. J is TRBJ2-7 and V is TRBV20-1; as DNA is missing, the TRBD1 call by TCRdb cannot be tested. The CDR3 totals 13 residues. In germline, CDR1 is DFQATT, CDR2 SNEGSKA (reference sequence).